These 28 T cell receptor beta chains came from one sample sequenced in a study of control samples from healthy donors and cancer patients. Assay: immunoSEQ multiplex PCR; the TCRdb copy retains only in-frame clones and omits some. The sample carries more than 120,000 clones, about 91% recorded once. Sequencing was done on a sample of blood. The receptors originated from a man aged 30 to 39 in good health.

V is TRBV28 and J is TRBJ2-2; perhaps TRBD1 as D (6 bases). Trimming took 7 bases from V and 0 from J, leaving 12 bases between them. Germline CDR1 MDHEN, CDR2 SYDVKM. This CDR3 comprises 15 residues. CDR3 in DNA: TGTGCCAGCAACCAACAGGGTTCGAACACCGGGGAGCTGTTTTTT. Translation gives CASNQQGSNTGELFF. Full variable domain (outside the CDR3, taken from reference TRBV28 and TRBJ2-2): DVKVTQSSRYLVKRTGEKVFLECVQDMDHENMFWYRQDPGLGLRLIYFSYDVKMKEKGDIPEGYSVSREKKERFSLILESASTNQTSMYLCASNQQGSNTGELFFGEGSRLTVL.

This rearrangement joins TRBV5-1 to TRBJ1-1, with no clear D. Germline CDR1 is SGHRS and CDR2 is YFSETQ. Trimming shortened V by 3 bases and J by 1 base, and 16 bases separated the two germline ends. There are 16 residues in the CDR3. Here the CDR3 reads CASSSTTLLGNTEAFF. In DNA form, the CDR3 reads TGCGCCAGCAGCTCGACGACCTTACTCGGGAACACTGAAGCTTTCTTT.

This clone was found once. This chain uses TRBV19 with TRBJ1-6; D possibly corresponds to TRBD1 (5 bases). Deletions cut 11 bases from V and 5 bases from J, with 25 bases between. In germline, CDR1 is LNHDA, CDR2 SQIVND (reference sequence). CDR3 length: 17 amino acids. CDR3 sequence (DNA): TGTGCCTGCCAGTCGGTTGGTGGGGGTTCGGATAATTCACCCCTCCACTTT. As protein: CACQSVGGGSDNSPLHF. Drawing the rest from reference TRBV19 and TRBJ1-6, the complete variable domain is DGGITQSPKYLFRKEGQNVTLSCEQNLNHDAMYWYRQDPGQGLRLIYYSQIVNDFQKGDIAEGYSVSREKKESFPLTVTSAQKNPTAFYLCACQSVGGGSDNSPLHFGNGTRLTVT.

Remarks on this clone: The junction shows a germline mismatch at one end, possibly a read error. J is TRBJ2-3 and V is TRBV5-1; possibly TRBD1 for D (6 bases). Looked up from germline, CDR1 is SGHRS and CDR2 is YFSETQ. This CDR3 is built from 16 residues. In DNA form, the CDR3 reads TGCGCCAGCAGTTTGGGGGCAGGAGTTGGCACAGATACGCAGTATTTT. Translating it yields CASSLGAGVGTDTQYF.

The chain couples TRBV29-1 to TRBJ2-7; the match to TRBD1 covers 7 bases. This CDR3 spans 13 amino acids. V shed 1 base, J shed 3 bases, and the junction held 3 bases outside the gene matches. Per the germline V gene, CDR1 is SQVTM and CDR2 is ANQGSEA. The CDR3 reads CSVEGRGSYEQYF. In DNA form, the CDR3 reads TGCAGCGTTGAAGGCAGGGGGAGCTACGAGCAGTACTTC.

The chain combines TRBV7-2 with TRBJ2-7; D is tentatively TRBD1 or TRBD2 (5 bases each). In germline, CDR1 is SGHTA, CDR2 FQGNSA. Trimming left V 5 bases short and J 0 bases short, with 14 bases between. There are 15 residues in the CDR3. DNA for the CDR3: TGTGCCAGCAGCCCAAGGGGTCGGGGCTCCTACGAGCAGTACTTC. This gives the protein CASSPRGRGSYEQYF.

A remark on this clone: At one end, the junction sequence differs from germline, possibly due to a read error. V is TRBV28 and J is TRBJ1-6; D might be TRBD1 (5 bases). This CDR3 comprises 12 residues. Per the germline V gene, CDR1 is MDHEN and CDR2 is SYDVKM. CDR3 nucleotides: TGTGCCAGCAGTAGATGGGACGAGGTTTGGCAGTTT. It encodes CASSRWDEVWQF.

V is TRBV24-1 and J is TRBJ2-2, with D maybe TRBD2 (5 bases). V lost 9 bases to trimming and J lost 2 bases, with 9 bases between them. The germline V gene encodes CDR1 KGHDR and CDR2 SFDVKD. The CDR3 is made up of 13 amino acids. CDR3 DNA: TGTGCCACCTCCGGGGATAACACCGGGGAGCTGTTTTTT. This translates into CATSGDNTGELFF.

A remark on this clone: The junction does not match germline at one end; this may be a read error. The CDR3, as DNA: TGTGCCAGCAGCGACAGTTCAACCCTCCACTTT. The encoded protein is CASSDSSTLHF. The chain is built from TRBV2 and TRBJ1-6, with D possibly TRBD1 on 5 matching bases. The germline V gene encodes CDR1 SNHLY and CDR2 FYNNEI. The CDR3 is 11 amino acids.

The chain is built from TRBV11-2 and TRBJ2-7; a possible D gene is TRBD1 (5 bases). The V and J ends lost 6 bases and 3 bases respectively, with 12 bases between them. Germline assignment: CDR1 SGHAT and CDR2 FQNNGV. The CDR3 runs 13 residues. CDR3 DNA: TGTGCCAGCAGGCCGACAGACCACTACGAGCAGTACTTC. It codes for CASRPTDHYEQYF.

This sequence joins TRBV6-6 and TRBJ1-2; D gene ambiguous. V was clipped by 2 bases and J by 8 bases, with 9 bases between them. The germline CDR1 and CDR2 sequences are MNHNY and SVGAGI (reference sequence). There are 12 residues in the CDR3. The CDR3 reads CASSYDRGGYTF. CDR3 nucleotide sequence: TGTGCCAGCAGTTACGACCGAGGGGGCTACACCTTC.

The chain carries TRBV21-1 and TRBJ2-7; TRBD1, the D gene given by the table, was not confirmed from the DNA. TRBV21-1 is shown as a pseudogene. This CDR3 region has 15 residues. CDR3 sequence (DNA): TGTGCCAGCAGCGCGAGACAGTCCAGCTCCTACGAGCAGTACTTC. This codes for CASSARQSSSYEQYF.

The chain links TRBV15 to TRBJ2-3; either TRBD1 or TRBD2 may fit D (6 bases each). Germline lookup yields CDR1 LNHNV and CDR2 YYDKDF (reference sequence). Trimming took off 1 base at V and 0 bases at J, with 14 bases between the two ends. The CDR3 totals 17 residues. In nucleotides, the CDR3 is TGTGCCACCAGCAGAGTTCCGGGGGCTCGTAGCACAGATACGCAGTATTTT. This gives the protein CATSRVPGARSTDTQYF.

The genes are TRBV4-2 and TRBJ2-3; 9 bases fit TRBD2. The germline gives CDR1 LGHNA, CDR2 YNFKEQ. The V and J ends lost 3 bases and 6 bases, in that order; junction bases with no gene match: 4. CDR3 size: 14 residues. CDR3 DNA sequence: TGTGCCAGCAGCCAGGCTAGCGGGGAGGATACGCAGTATTTT. This codes for CASSQASGEDTQYF.

V is TRBV19 and J is TRBJ2-1; TRBD1 matches at 8 bases. This CDR3 contains 14 residues. Trimming removed 3 bases from V and 3 bases from J; junction bases left unmatched: 1. CDR1 and CDR2 from the germline V gene are LNHDA and SQIVND (reference sequence). CDR3 amino acids: CASSMGQDYNEQFF. In DNA, the CDR3 is TGTGCCAGTAGTATGGGACAGGACTACAATGAGCAGTTCTTC.

This clone was recorded a few times. The chain employs TRBV7-8 and TRBJ1-1, with D unclear. The V and J ends lost 1 base and 4 bases respectively, with 10 bases between them. CDR3 size: 14 residues. In germline, CDR1 is SGHVS, CDR2 FQNEAQ. The CDR3, as DNA: TGTGCCAGCAGCTTAGGCGGCCGGGGCACTGAAGCTTTCTTT. It is translated as CASSLGGRGTEAFF.

The chain carries TRBV24-1 and TRBJ1-5; D unclear. V lost 3 bases to trimming and J lost 9 bases, with 11 bases between them. The germline CDR1 and CDR2 sequences are KGHDR and SFDVKD. This CDR3 contains 13 residues. The CDR3 protein is CATSDQRFGPQHF. In nucleotides, the CDR3 is TGTGCCACCAGTGATCAACGCTTCGGGCCCCAGCATTTT.

The chain has TRBV5-8 and TRBJ1-2, with no clear D. CDR3 size: 12 residues. Trimming left V 0 bases short and J 7 bases short, with 7 bases between. Looked up from germline, CDR1 is SGHTS and CDR2 is YDEGEE. The CDR3 region is CASSLGNTGYTF. The CDR3 nucleotides are TGTGCCAGCAGCTTGGGCAATACTGGCTACACCTTC.

This rearrangement joins TRBV4-1 to TRBJ2-7; 12 nucleotides line up with TRBD2. The length of the CDR3 is 17 residues. With V trimmed by 0 bases and J by 2 bases, 5 bases remained unmatched. Per the germline V gene, CDR1 is MGHRA and CDR2 is YSYEKL. Here the CDR3 reads CASSQDRLAGGAYEQYF. The DNA for the CDR3 is TGCGCCAGCAGCCAAGATCGTCTAGCGGGGGGGGCCTACGAGCAGTACTTC.

Points on this clone: At one boundary the junction diverges from the germline segment, which might be a read error. The chain employs TRBV3-1 (or the pseudogene TRBV3-2) and TRBJ2-1; 8 bases fit TRBD2. CDR1 and CDR2 (germline): LGHDT, YNNKEL (reference sequence). The CDR3 has 13 amino acids. The CDR3 region is CASDGGAYNEQFF. The CDR3 DNA is TGTGCCAGCGACGGGGGGGCCTATAATGAGCAGTTCTTC.

DNA of the CDR3: TGTGCCAGCTCACCAGGGGGAACCTATGGCTACACCTTC. It codes for CASSPGGTYGYTF. The gene calls are TRBV18 and TRBJ1-2; perhaps TRBD1 as D (5 bases). With 2 bases removed from V and 4 bases from J, the gap between germline ends came to 8 bases. Germline CDR1 reads KGHSH; CDR2 reads LQKENI. The CDR3 is 13 amino acids.

This chain joins TRBV2 and TRBJ1-5; tentatively, D is TRBD1 (5 bases). Germline CDR1 reads SNHLY; CDR2 reads FYNNEI. This CDR3 spans 15 amino acids. V was clipped by 5 bases and J by 7 bases, with 18 bases between them. The CDR3 loop is CASSHRAGPGQPQHF. The CDR3 nucleotides read TGTGCCAGCAGTCATAGGGCAGGGCCTGGGCAGCCCCAGCATTTT.

This clone appeared once. The J gene is TRBJ1-3, the V gene TRBV5-8; D gene ambiguous. V was clipped by 5 bases and J by 4 bases, with 16 bases between them. In germline, CDR1 is SGHTS, CDR2 YDEGEE. CDR3 length: 15 residues. The CDR3 DNA reads TGTGCCAGCAGTTATGATGGCTCAGACGGAAACACCATATATTTT. This sequence encodes CASSYDGSDGNTIYF.

J is TRBJ2-3 and V is TRBV9, with D possibly being TRBD1 or TRBD2 (5 bases each). This CDR3 contains 18 residues. The germline V and J ends were trimmed by 3 bases and 5 bases, with 25 bases remaining between them. The germline V gene encodes CDR1 SGDLS and CDR2 YYNGEE. Here the CDR3 DNA reads TGTGCCAGCAGCGCGAGGGGTAAGGCCGCAGATTCTAGAGATACGCAGTATTTT. Translating gives CASSARGKAADSRDTQYF.

This clone occurred a few times. This chain links TRBV9 with TRBJ2-2; perhaps TRBD1 as D (6 bases). Trimming stripped 0 bases from V and 8 bases from J, with 14 bases between. The germline gives CDR1 SGDLS, CDR2 YYNGEE. The CDR3 runs to 15 residues. CDR3 in DNA: TGTGCCAGCAGCGTAGACCCCAGGGGTGGAGGGGAGCTGTTTTTT. Protein: CASSVDPRGGGELFF.

V is TRBV7-2 and J is TRBJ2-7; tentatively, D is TRBD1 (5 bases). Trimming shortened V by 4 bases and J by 0 bases, and 10 bases separated the two germline ends. CDR3 length: 14 amino acids. CDR1 is SGHTA and CDR2 is FQGNSA in the germline V gene. CDR3 region: CASSWTSSSYEQYF. CDR3 nucleotides: TGTGCCAGCAGCTGGACAAGCAGCTCCTACGAGCAGTACTTC.

V gene TRBV7-9 combines with J gene TRBJ1-5; maybe TRBD1 (5 bases). The germline V and J ends were trimmed by 5 bases and 5 bases, with 13 bases remaining between them. This CDR3 has 14 amino acids. Germline V gives CDR1 SEHNR, CDR2 FQNEAQ (reference sequence). The CDR3 sequence is CASSTDTADQPQHF. The CDR3 DNA reads as TGTGCCAGCAGCACGGACACTGCGGATCAGCCCCAGCATTTT.

The chain uses TRBV24-1 and TRBJ1-2, with TRBD1 as a possible D gene (5 bases). CDR3 length equals 14 residues. CDR1 and CDR2 (germline): KGHDR, SFDVKD. V was shortened by 9 bases and J by 0 bases, with 13 bases between the two germline ends. For the CDR3, the DNA is TGTGCCACCCATCCGGGACCTTCTAACTATGGCTACACCTTC. Protein product: CATHPGPSNYGYTF.